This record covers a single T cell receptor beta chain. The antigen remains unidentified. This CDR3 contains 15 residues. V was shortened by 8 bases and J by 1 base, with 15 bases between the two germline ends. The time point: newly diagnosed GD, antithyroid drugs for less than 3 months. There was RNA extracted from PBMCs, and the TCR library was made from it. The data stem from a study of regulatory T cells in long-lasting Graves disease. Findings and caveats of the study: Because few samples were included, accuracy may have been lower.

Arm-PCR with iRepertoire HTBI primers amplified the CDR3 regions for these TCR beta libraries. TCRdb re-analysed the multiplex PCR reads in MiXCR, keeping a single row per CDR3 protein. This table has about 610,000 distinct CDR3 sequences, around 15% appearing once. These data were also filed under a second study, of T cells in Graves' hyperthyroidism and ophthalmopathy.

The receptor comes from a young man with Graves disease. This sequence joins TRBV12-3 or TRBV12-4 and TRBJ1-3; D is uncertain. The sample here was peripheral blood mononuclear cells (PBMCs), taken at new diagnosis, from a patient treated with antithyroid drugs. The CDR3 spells CASASGIPSGNTIYF. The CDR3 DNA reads TGTGCCAGCGCGTCCGGGATTCCGTCTGGAAACACCATATATTTT.